This T cell receptor beta chain was documented in a study of CD8 T cells in Susac syndrome. Germline CDR1 is SGHAT and CDR2 is FQNNGV. V was trimmed by 3 bases and J by 0 bases, leaving 8 bases between them. The CDR3 consists of 14 residues. When the RNA was reverse transcribed, random hexamers were used with an input of roughly 0.5 to 1 ug. TCRdb processed the immunoSEQ multiplex PCR reads anew with MiXCR; each CDR3 protein has one entry. The data show about 180,000 distinct CDR3 sequences, with around 94% seen just once and around 0.1% held by the top ten. The sample was CD4+ T cells from PBMCs. The V call is TRBV11-2, the J call TRBJ2-5; D is perhaps TRBD1 or TRBD2 (6 bases each). The receptor was derived from a human donor with Susac syndrome. The CDR3 DNA follows: TGTGCCAGCAGCTTCGGGGGCAACCAAGAGACCCAGTACTTC. Its translation is CASSFGGNQETQYF.